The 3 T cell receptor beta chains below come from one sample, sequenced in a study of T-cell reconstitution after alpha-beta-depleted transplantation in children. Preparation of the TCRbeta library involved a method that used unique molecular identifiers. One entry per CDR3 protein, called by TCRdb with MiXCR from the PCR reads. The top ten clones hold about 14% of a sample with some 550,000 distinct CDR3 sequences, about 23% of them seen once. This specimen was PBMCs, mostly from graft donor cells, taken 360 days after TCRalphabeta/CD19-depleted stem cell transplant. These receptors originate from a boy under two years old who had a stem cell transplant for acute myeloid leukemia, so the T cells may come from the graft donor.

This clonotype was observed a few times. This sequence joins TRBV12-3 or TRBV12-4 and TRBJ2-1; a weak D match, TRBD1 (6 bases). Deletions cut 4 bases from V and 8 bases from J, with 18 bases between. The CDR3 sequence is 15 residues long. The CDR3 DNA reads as TGTGCCAGCAGTTCTCTACAGGGCCCTGGTTATGAGCAGTTCTTC. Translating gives CASSSLQGPGYEQFF.

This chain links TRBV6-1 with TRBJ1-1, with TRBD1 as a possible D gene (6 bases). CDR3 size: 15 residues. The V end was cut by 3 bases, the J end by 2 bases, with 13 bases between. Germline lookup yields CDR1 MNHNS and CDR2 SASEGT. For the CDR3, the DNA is TGTGCCAGCAGTGAGAGCAGGACAGCAAACACTGAAGCTTTCTTT. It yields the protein CASSESRTANTEAFF.

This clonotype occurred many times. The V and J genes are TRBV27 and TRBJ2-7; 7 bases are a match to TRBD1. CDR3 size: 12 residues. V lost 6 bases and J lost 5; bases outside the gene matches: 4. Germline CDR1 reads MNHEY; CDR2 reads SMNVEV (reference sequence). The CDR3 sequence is CASSQTGNEQYF. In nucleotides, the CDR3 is TGTGCCAGCAGCCAGACAGGGAACGAGCAGTACTTC.